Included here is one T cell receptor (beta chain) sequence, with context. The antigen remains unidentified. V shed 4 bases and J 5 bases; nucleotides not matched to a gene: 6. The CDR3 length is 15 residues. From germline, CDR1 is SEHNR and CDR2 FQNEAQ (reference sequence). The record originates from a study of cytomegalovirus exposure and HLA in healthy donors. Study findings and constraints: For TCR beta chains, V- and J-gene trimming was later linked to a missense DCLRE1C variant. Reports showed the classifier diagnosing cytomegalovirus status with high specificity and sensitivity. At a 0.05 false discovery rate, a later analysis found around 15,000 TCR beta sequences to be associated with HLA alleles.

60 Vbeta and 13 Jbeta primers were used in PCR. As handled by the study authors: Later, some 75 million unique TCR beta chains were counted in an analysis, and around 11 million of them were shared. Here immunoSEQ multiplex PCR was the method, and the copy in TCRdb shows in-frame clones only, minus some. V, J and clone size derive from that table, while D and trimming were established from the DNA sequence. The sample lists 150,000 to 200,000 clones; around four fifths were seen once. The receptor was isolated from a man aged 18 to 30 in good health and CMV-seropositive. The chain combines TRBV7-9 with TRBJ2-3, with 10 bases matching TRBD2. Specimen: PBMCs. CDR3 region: CASSSSGGAEDTQYF. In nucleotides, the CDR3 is TGTGCCAGCAGCTCTAGCGGGGGTGCCGAAGATACGCAGTATTTT.